What follows are 24 T cell receptor beta chains derived from one specimen sequenced in a study of chemoradiotherapy in HPV16-positive cancers. Profiling relied on immunoSEQ multiplex PCR, and the TCRdb table lists in-frame clones only, not all of them. The sample shows 3,000 or so clones, around two thirds of them seen only once. Specimen collection occurred from a patient who underwent chemoradiotherapy. All receptors derive from a human donor with HPV-associated anogenital cancer.

This rearrangement joins TRBV6-1 to TRBJ2-3, with TRBD2 matching over 9 bases. V trimming: 6 bases; J trimming: 1 base; junction bases outside the gene matches: 5. This CDR3 spans 15 amino acids. CDR1 is MNHNS, CDR2 SASEGT, per germline. CDR3 nucleotides: TGTGCCAGCAGGGGAAGCGGGGGGCGCACAGATACGCAGTATTTT. Protein: CASRGSGGRTDTQYF.

The chain uses TRBV6-6 and TRBJ2-7; 7 bases match TRBD2. The trim removed 7 bases at V and 2 bases at J, leaving 5 bases unmatched. The CDR3 is 13 residues long. Per germline, CDR1 MNHNY and CDR2 SVGAGI (reference sequence). The CDR3 DNA is TGTGCCAGCACAACACTAGCGCCCTACGAGCAGTACTTC. Its protein product is CASTTLAPYEQYF.

This clone came up once. V usage is TRBV5-6 and J usage is TRBJ1-1; no clear D gene. V was trimmed by 1 base and J by 4 bases, leaving 2 bases between them. Germline loops: CDR1 SGHDT, CDR2 YYEEEE. This CDR3 is built from 11 residues. Here the CDR3 DNA reads TGTGCCAGCAGCTTGACCACTGAAGCTTTCTTT. Translation gives CASSLTTEAFF.

The rearrangement joins TRBV5-1 to TRBJ2-7; D is possibly TRBD2 (6 bases). Germline V lookup: CDR1 SGHRS, CDR2 YFSETQ. The CDR3 is made up of 13 amino acids. V was shortened by 5 bases and J by 2 bases, with 11 bases between the two germline ends. In DNA, the CDR3 is TGCGCCAGCAGTCCGCGGAGGGCCTACGAGCAGTACTTC. It translates to CASSPRRAYEQYF.

The genes are TRBV5-1 and TRBJ2-4, with 10 positions matching TRBD1. This CDR3 is 15 amino acids long. The germline CDR1 and CDR2 sequences are SGHRS and YFSETQ. V shed 4 bases, J shed 3 bases, and the junction held 4 bases outside the gene matches. The CDR3, as DNA: TGCGCCAGCAGCCTAGGACAGGGGGACAAAAACATTCAGTACTTC. It codes for CASSLGQGDKNIQYF. The variable domain in full, with the rest retrieved from reference TRBV5-1 and TRBJ2-4, is KAGVTQTPRYLIKTRGQQVTLSCSPISGHRSVSWYQQTPGQGLQFLFEYFSETQRNKGNFPGRFSGRQFSNSRSEMNVSTLELGDSALYLCASSLGQGDKNIQYFGAGTRLSVL.

The chain carries TRBV6-1 and TRBJ1-1; D call uncertain. V lost 4 bases, J lost 0 bases, and 9 bases lay in between. CDR3 length equals 14 residues. The germline V gene encodes CDR1 MNHNS and CDR2 SASEGT. The CDR3 nucleotides read TGTGCCAGCAGTGTTGGCAGGTTGAACACTGAAGCTTTCTTT. Its translation is CASSVGRLNTEAFF.

This clone was seen a few times. The chain recombines TRBV11-3 with TRBJ2-1; 13 bases match TRBD2. V was clipped by 1 base and J by 7 bases; unmatched bases: 7. Germline assignment: CDR1 SGHNT and CDR2 YENEEA. CDR3 size: 17 residues. CDR3 sequence: CASSLGPGLAGLNEQFF. The CDR3 bases are TGTGCCAGCAGCTTAGGCCCGGGACTAGCGGGATTAAATGAGCAGTTCTTC. Full variable domain (remainder filled in from reference TRBV11-3 and TRBJ2-1): EAGVVQSPRYKIIEKKQPVAFWCNPISGHNTLYWYLQNLGQGPELLIRYENEEAVDDSQLPKDRFSAERLKGVDSTLKIQPAELGDSAVYLCASSLGPGLAGLNEQFFGPGTRLTVL.

This chain joins TRBV7-9 and TRBJ1-4; 7 bases are shared with TRBD1. The germline V gene has CDR1 SEHNR and CDR2 FQNEAQ (reference sequence). V trimming: 5 bases; J trimming: 8 bases; junction bases outside the gene matches: 5. The CDR3 extends over 13 amino acids. CDR3 protein: CASSGRQGEKLFF. The CDR3 DNA follows: TGTGCCAGCAGCGGTCGACAGGGAGAAAAACTGTTTTTT.

The chain employs TRBV28 and TRBJ1-1; 9 bases are a match to TRBD1. V lost 6 bases, J lost 0 bases, and 5 bases stayed unmatched. CDR1 MDHEN and CDR2 SYDVKM come from the germline V gene. The CDR3 loop spans 15 amino acids. Here the CDR3 reads CASSSTGGMNTEAFF. DNA of the CDR3: TGTGCCAGCAGCTCGACAGGGGGGATGAACACTGAAGCTTTCTTT. The full variable domain, completed using reference TRBV28 and TRBJ1-1, is DVKVTQSSRYLVKRTGEKVFLECVQDMDHENMFWYRQDPGLGLRLIYFSYDVKMKEKGDIPEGYSVSREKKERFSLILESASTNQTSMYLCASSSTGGMNTEAFFGQGTRLTVV.

The gene calls are TRBV7-2 and TRBJ2-7; unclear D gene. The V and J ends lost 1 base and 0 bases respectively, with 10 bases between them. CDR3 size: 15 residues. The germline V gene has CDR1 SGHTA and CDR2 FQGNSA. CDR3: CASSLGRSSSYEQYF. Written as DNA, the CDR3 is TGTGCCAGCAGCTTAGGCAGATCGAGCTCCTACGAGCAGTACTTC.

The sample holds one count of this clone. The rearrangement uses TRBV5-1 and TRBJ2-3; TRBD2 agrees at 12 bases. The germline CDR1 and CDR2 sequences are SGHRS and YFSETQ. The length of the CDR3 is 17 residues. Losses at the gene ends were 3 bases for V and 0 bases for J; bases not matched to a gene: 5. Written as DNA, the CDR3 is TGCGCCAGCAGCTCATCCCTAGCGGGAGGGAGCACAGATACGCAGTATTTT. Its protein is CASSSSLAGGSTDTQYF.

This rearrangement joins TRBV5-1 to TRBJ2-1, with D possibly being TRBD1 or TRBD2 (5 bases each). Germline V gene sequence: CDR1 SGHRS, CDR2 YFSETQ. The CDR3 extends over 15 amino acids. Trimming left V 6 bases short and J 8 bases short, with 21 bases between. The CDR3, as DNA: TGCGCCAGCACCAGATCCGGGACCCCCGAGGATGAGCAGTTCTTC. It specifies CASTRSGTPEDEQFF. Combining the CDR3 with reference TRBV5-1 and TRBJ2-1 gives the whole variable domain KAGVTQTPRYLIKTRGQQVTLSCSPISGHRSVSWYQQTPGQGLQFLFEYFSETQRNKGNFPGRFSGRQFSNSRSEMNVSTLELGDSALYLCASTRSGTPEDEQFFGPGTRLTVL.

This chain joins TRBV29-1 and TRBJ1-1; D remains ambiguous. Looked up from germline, CDR1 is SQVTM and CDR2 is ANQGSEA. Trimming removed 2 bases from V and 0 bases from J, with 7 bases in between. This CDR3 is 13 amino acids long. The CDR3 reads CSVERPLNTEAFF. In nucleotides, the CDR3 is TGCAGCGTTGAACGGCCCCTGAACACTGAAGCTTTCTTT.

J is TRBJ1-5 and V is TRBV30; maybe TRBD1 (6 bases). Germline lookup yields CDR1 GTSNPN and CDR2 SVGIG (reference sequence). This CDR3 spans 15 amino acids. Trimming took 1 base from V and 1 from J, leaving 11 bases between them. CDR3 DNA sequence: TGTGCCTGGAGTGAGGGGGGTTTGAGCAATCAGCCCCAGCATTTT. Translation gives CAWSEGGLSNQPQHF.

This chain links TRBV11-2 with TRBJ1-3; 7 bases line up with TRBD1. The ends lost 5 bases at V and 1 base at J; junction bases unmatched: 5. Germline-derived CDR1 and CDR2 are SGHAT and FQNNGV. This CDR3 is built from 15 residues. The CDR3 is CASSLPTGSGNTIYF. The CDR3, as DNA: TGTGCCAGCAGCCTACCGACAGGGTCTGGAAACACCATATATTTT.

The V and J genes are TRBV6-5 and TRBJ2-2, with D perhaps matching TRBD1 (5 bases). This CDR3 comprises 14 residues. Trimming took off 0 bases at V and 3 bases at J, with 5 bases between the two ends. In germline, CDR1 is MNHEY, CDR2 SVGAGI. In nucleotides, the CDR3 is TGTGCCAGCAGTTACTCAGGGGACACCGGGGAGCTGTTTTTT. Translation gives CASSYSGDTGELFF.

The chain couples TRBV30 to TRBJ1-3, with 9 bases matching TRBD1. V shed 4 bases, J shed 16 bases, and the junction held 11 bases outside the gene matches. The germline V gene encodes CDR1 GTSNPN and CDR2 SVGIG (reference sequence). The length of the CDR3 is 12 residues. CDR3 loop: CAWKEDRGPHYF. CDR3 DNA: TGTGCCTGGAAAGAGGACAGGGGTCCGCATTATTTT. Full variable domain (rest looked up from reference TRBV30 and TRBJ1-3): SQTIHQWPATLVQPVGSPLSLECTVEGTSNPNLYWYRQAAGRGLQLLFYSVGIGQISSEVPQNLSASRPQDRQFILSSKKLLLSDSGFYLCAWKEDRGPHYFGEGSWLTVV.

The rearrangement links TRBV5-1 to TRBJ1-5; D gene unclear. Deletions cut 0 bases from V and 5 bases from J, with 6 bases between. The CDR3 spans 13 residues. In germline, CDR1 is SGHRS, CDR2 YFSETQ. The CDR3 DNA follows: TGCGCCAGCAGCTTGGGGCCTGATCAGCCCCAGCATTTT. It specifies CASSLGPDQPQHF.

In this sample, this clone turned up a few times. The chain has TRBV6-6 and TRBJ1-6; a possible D gene is TRBD1 (5 bases). Germline V gene lookup returns CDR1 MNHNY and CDR2 SVGAGI (reference sequence). The CDR3 contains 14 residues. V lost 6 bases and J lost 11, with 17 bases in between. CDR3 nucleotide sequence: TGTGCCAGCAGCGTGGGGGAAGCTGCAGCACCCCTCCACTTT. This translates into CASSVGEAAAPLHF.

V usage is TRBV19 and J usage is TRBJ2-7; the D is unclear. The CDR3 is made up of 17 amino acids. Trimming pared 1 base from V and 2 bases from J, leaving 18 bases between. The germline V gene has CDR1 LNHDA and CDR2 SQIVND (reference sequence). The CDR3, as DNA: TGTGCCAGTAGTATAGCCCTGAACAGAGGTAACCCCTACGAGCAGTACTTC. This translates into CASSIALNRGNPYEQYF.

The chain uses TRBV5-6 and TRBJ2-7; 11 bases line up with TRBD2. The V gene end was trimmed by 4 bases and the J gene end by 5 bases; junction bases not matched to a gene: 8. From germline, CDR1 is SGHDT and CDR2 YYEEEE. CDR3 size: 15 residues. The DNA for the CDR3 is TGTGCCAGCAGCACGGACGGGACTAGCGGCCACGAGCAGTACTTC. It specifies CASSTDGTSGHEQYF.

V is TRBV30 and J is TRBJ2-5; the D gene is possibly TRBD2 (7 bases). The CDR3 has 12 amino acids. V shed 2 bases and J shed 5 bases, with 9 bases lying between them. Per the germline V gene, CDR1 is GTSNPN and CDR2 is SVGIG (reference sequence). This chain's CDR3 is CAWSRGGETQYF. CDR3 in DNA: TGTGCCTGGAGTAGGGGGGGGGAGACCCAGTACTTC.

The chain employs TRBV4-1 and TRBJ2-7; D may be TRBD2 (5 bases). The V and J ends lost 1 base and 0 bases respectively, with 13 bases between them. CDR1 MGHRA and CDR2 YSYEKL come from the germline V gene. The CDR3 covers 16 residues. The CDR3: CASSQGRAYSSYEQYF. CDR3 in DNA: TGCGCCAGCAGCCAAGGGCGGGCGTATTCCTCCTACGAGCAGTACTTC.

This chain connects TRBV5-1 to TRBJ2-7, with 8 bases aligning to TRBD1. J was trimmed by 2 bases and V by 4 bases; bases with no gene match: 5. Germline V gives CDR1 SGHRS, CDR2 YFSETQ. This CDR3 is 14 amino acids long. The CDR3 DNA is TGCGCCAGCAGCCCTTGGACAGGGACCTACGAGCAGTACTTC. Its protein product is CASSPWTGTYEQYF.